What follows are 20 T cell receptor beta chains derived from one specimen sequenced in a study of T-cell reconstitution after alpha-beta-depleted transplantation in children. TCRbeta library preparation incorporated unique molecular identifiers. TCRdb itself ran the PCR reads through MiXCR, one entry per CDR3 protein. The table shows about 460,000 distinct CDR3 sequences, with roughly 10% occurring only once. The sequences come from PBMCs, mostly from graft donor cells, collected 180 days after TCRalphabeta/CD19-depleted stem cell transplant. The receptors shown here come from a female patient younger than 10 who had a stem cell transplant for aplastic anemia, so the T cells may come from the graft donor.

V usage is TRBV7-2 and J usage is TRBJ2-2; D is unresolved. The germline V and J ends were trimmed by 1 base and 0 bases, with 12 bases remaining between them. The CDR3 contains 17 residues. CDR1 SGHTA and CDR2 FQGNSA come from the germline V gene. CDR3 loop: CASSLVNLTPNTGELFF. CDR3 sequence (DNA): TGTGCCAGCAGCTTAGTAAACCTAACCCCGAACACCGGGGAGCTGTTTTTT.

The gene calls are TRBV20-1 and TRBJ2-1, with TRBD2 identical over 11 bases. CDR3 length: 14 residues. V lost 6 bases to trimming and J lost 8 bases; unmatched junction nucleotides: 9. Germline V gene lookup returns CDR1 DFQATT and CDR2 SNEGSKA (reference sequence). The CDR3 DNA reads TGCAGTGCCCGACCTAGCGGGAGGAGCGATGAGCAGTTCTTC. Translating gives CSARPSGRSDEQFF.

At least ten counts were recorded for this clonotype. The rearrangement joins TRBV12-3 or TRBV12-4 to TRBJ2-7; D is possibly TRBD1 (6 bases). This CDR3 is built from 14 residues. The germline V and J ends were trimmed by 2 bases and 5 bases, with 13 bases remaining between them. The CDR3 here is CASSLPQGSNEQYF. The CDR3 coding sequence is TGTGCCAGCAGTTTACCGCAGGGGAGCAACGAGCAGTACTTC.

The V call is TRBV11-2, the J call TRBJ1-2, with D uncertain. Trimming took off 5 bases at V and 8 bases at J, with 15 bases between the two ends. In germline, CDR1 is SGHAT, CDR2 FQNNGV. The CDR3 loop spans 13 amino acids. The CDR3 DNA is TGTGCCAGCAGCCCCCCCGGCCGGGGAGGCTACACCTTC. Encoded protein: CASSPPGRGGYTF.

This clonotype has a handful of counts. V is TRBV6-5 and J is TRBJ2-1; 9 bases fit TRBD1. The CDR3 spans 18 residues. The V and J ends lost 0 bases and 2 bases, in that order; junction bases with no gene match: 8. Germline CDR1 is MNHEY and CDR2 is SVGAGI. The DNA for the CDR3 is TGTGCCAGCAGTTACTCGATAGTAGGACAGGGGCCCTACAATGAGCAGTTCTTC. This sequence encodes CASSYSIVGQGPYNEQFF.

This clonotype was seen more than once but under ten times. V and J are TRBV28 and TRBJ2-7, with D perhaps TRBD2 (6 bases). CDR3 length equals 15 residues. From germline, CDR1 is MDHEN and CDR2 SYDVKM. Deletions cut 5 bases from V and 4 bases from J, with 18 bases between. CDR3 coding DNA: TGTGCCAGCAGTCCGGGACTCCCTTCCCCTTACGAGCAGTACGTC. It codes for CASSPGLPSPYEQYV.

This clonotype was seen a few times. This chain joins TRBV12-3 or TRBV12-4 and TRBJ2-7; 7 bases match TRBD2. Trimming took 3 bases from V and 0 from J; bases not matched to a gene: 5. The CDR3 contains 15 residues. CDR3 region: CASSFLAESSYEQYF. For the CDR3, the DNA is TGTGCCAGCAGTTTCCTAGCGGAGAGCTCCTACGAGCAGTACTTC.

This clonotype was detected only a few times. The chain links TRBV7-2 to TRBJ2-3; D unclear. Germline loops: CDR1 SGHTA, CDR2 FQGNSA. V dropped 4 bases and J dropped 2 bases, with 16 bases sitting between them. The CDR3 extends over 16 amino acids. CDR3 in DNA: TGTGCCAGCAGCTACACGCTAGGCGGTTTCACAGATACGCAGTATTTT. It specifies CASSYTLGGFTDTQYF.

The rearrangement joins TRBV7-3 to TRBJ2-2; 8 bases fit TRBD2. Germline trimming cut 1 base from V and 3 bases from J; bases unmatched to any gene: 4. Germline values: CDR1 SGHTA, CDR2 FQGTGA. The CDR3 loop spans 16 amino acids. CDR3 protein: CASSLKAGVDTGELFF. The CDR3, as DNA: TGTGCCAGCAGCTTAAAAGCGGGAGTTGACACCGGGGAGCTGTTTTTT.

This clonotype showed up just a few times. J is TRBJ2-3 and V is TRBV7-3; TRBD1 agrees at 7 bases. Trimming at V came to 4 bases and at J to 1 base, leaving 8 bases not matched to a gene. CDR1 and CDR2 (germline): SGHTA, FQGTGA. The CDR3 sequence is 16 residues long. The DNA for the CDR3 is TGTGCCAGCAGCTCACCCAAAGGGGGCGGCACAGATACGCAGTATTTT. Residues: CASSSPKGGGTDTQYF.

This clonotype was seen only a few times. The CDR3 protein is CSVETAVEAFF. CDR3 DNA: TGCAGCGTTGAAACGGCTGTTGAAGCTTTCTTT. The chain links TRBV29-1 to TRBJ1-1, with D uncertain. The CDR3 consists of 11 residues. Trimming took 2 bases from V and 7 from J, leaving 8 bases between them. Germline loops: CDR1 SQVTM, CDR2 ANQGSEA.

The genes are TRBV7-9 and TRBJ1-1, with TRBD1 identical over 8 bases. Germline CDR1 SEHNR, CDR2 FQNEAQ (reference sequence). The CDR3 covers 12 residues. The V segment lost 5 bases and the J segment 10 bases; nucleotides outside the gene matches: 6. CDR3 region: CASSQGAAGAFF. In nucleotides, the CDR3 is TGTGCCAGCAGCCAGGGGGCAGCTGGAGCTTTCTTT. Filled out from reference TRBV7-9 and TRBJ1-1, the complete variable domain reads DTGVSQNPRHKITKRGQNVTFRCDPISEHNRLYWYRQTLGQGPEFLTYFQNEAQLEKSRLLSDRFSAERPKGSFSTLEIQRTEQGDSAMYLCASSQGAAGAFFGQGTRLTVV.

This clonotype was seen more than once but under ten times. CDR3 bases: TGCAGCGTTGAGGAAGCGGGGGCCTCCTACAATGAGCAGTTCTTC. Translation gives CSVEEAGASYNEQFF. The genes are TRBV29-1 and TRBJ2-1; 8 positions agree with TRBD2. Germline trimming cut 3 bases from V and 0 bases from J; bases unmatched to any gene: 4. The CDR3 spans 15 residues. Germline V gene lookup returns CDR1 SQVTM and CDR2 ANQGSEA.

This chain links TRBV4-2 with TRBJ2-3; D gene uncertain. The CDR3 sequence is 14 residues long. Trimming removed 9 bases at V and 2 bases at J, with 15 bases between. Germline lookup yields CDR1 LGHNA and CDR2 YNFKEQ. The CDR3 DNA reads as TGTGCCAGGGGCCCCGGCACAATCACAGATACGCAGTATTTT. This encodes CARGPGTITDTQYF.

This clonotype was observed a few times. V and J are TRBV7-8 and TRBJ1-5; 7 positions match TRBD1. The CDR3 consists of 17 residues. V lost 3 bases, J lost 9 bases, and 17 bases stayed unmatched. CDR1 and CDR2 (germline): SGHVS, FQNEAQ. The CDR3 bases are TGTGCCAGCAGCTTCGGGACAGCATCCATCGGAGAGGGGCCCCAGCATTTT. Its protein is CASSFGTASIGEGPQHF.

This chain connects TRBV7-2 to TRBJ2-7; 7 nucleotides align to TRBD2. CDR1 SGHTA and CDR2 FQGNSA come from the germline V gene. J gave up 1 base and V 5 bases, and 11 bases lay outside the gene matches. CDR3 size: 16 residues. CDR3 DNA: TGTGCCAGCAGCCCAATGGGGGGGGAGGTTTCCTACGAGCAGTACTTC. Translation: CASSPMGGEVSYEQYF.

This clonotype was found a few times. This sequence joins TRBV6-1 and TRBJ2-7; tentative D call: TRBD1 (5 bases). The CDR3 spans 15 residues. The ends were cut back, 6 bases at V and 2 bases at J, with 17 bases in the middle. CDR1 and CDR2 from the germline V gene are MNHNS and SASEGT. The CDR3 coding sequence is TGTGCCAGCAGCCTAGGGGCTTTAGGAGCCTACGAGCAGTACTTC. This codes for CASSLGALGAYEQYF.

The CDR3 region is CASSLAGLAGPTDTQYF. As DNA, the CDR3 is TGCGCCAGCAGCTTGGCCGGGCTAGCGGGCCCCACAGATACGCAGTATTTT. This chain joins TRBV5-1 and TRBJ2-3; 8 bases line up with TRBD2. The CDR3 contains 17 residues. Germline lookup yields CDR1 SGHRS and CDR2 YFSETQ. V lost 0 bases, J lost 2 bases, and 8 bases stayed unmatched.

This rearrangement joins TRBV4-3 to TRBJ2-7, with 11 bases that match TRBD2. Germline loops: CDR1 LGHNA, CDR2 YSLEER. This CDR3 region has 15 residues. Trimming at V came to 4 bases and at J to 2 bases, leaving 4 bases not matched to a gene. CDR3 region: CASSPTSGRTYEQYF. The CDR3 bases are TGCGCCAGCAGCCCCACTAGCGGGAGAACCTACGAGCAGTACTTC.

The chain joins TRBV29-1 to TRBJ2-5, with 12 bases lining up with TRBD1. V lost 5 bases, J lost 5 bases, and 9 bases stayed unmatched. CDR1 and CDR2 from the germline V gene are SQVTM and ANQGSEA. The CDR3 totals 15 residues. DNA of the CDR3: TGCAGCGTTAAAACGGGACAGGGGGCTCGCGAGACCCAGTACTTC. Translation: CSVKTGQGARETQYF.